A selection of T cell receptor beta chains follows, all from one sample in a study of blood T cell repertoires in COVID-19. The table came from immunoSEQ multiplex PCR; TCRdb's copy has only in-frame clones and leaves some out. The table records about 270,000 clones, 90% of them present only once. Sequencing was done on a sample of PBMCs or T cells enriched from blood (not recorded which). The receptors stem from a woman aged 30 to 39 with acute COVID-19. CDR3s include the opening cysteine and the closing phenylalanine or tryptophan. The D gene is left open where the match is weak. The size field is filled for only some rows; it gives once, few, many or a size class.

CDR3 protein: CASSPPRQGDYEQYF
CDR3 DNA: TGTGCCAGCAGCCCCCCAAGACAGGGTGACTACGAGCAGTACTTC
V gene: TRBV7-9
clone size: medium-sized
D gene: TRBD1
J gene: TRBJ2-7

CDR3 protein: CASSQEISSYNEQFF
CDR3 DNA: TGCGCCAGCAGCCAAGAAATCTCCTCCTACAATGAGCAGTTCTTC
V gene: TRBV4-3
clone size: NA
D gene: NA
J gene: TRBJ2-1

CDR3 protein: CASSILGTADNEQFF
CDR3 DNA: TGTGCCAGCAGCATCCTCGGGACAGCCGACAATGAGCAGTTCTTC
V gene: TRBV7-3
clone size: NA
D gene: TRBD1
J gene: TRBJ2-1

CDR3 protein: CASSQAAGENTGELFF
CDR3 DNA: TGCGCCAGCAGCCAAGCGGCGGGAGAGAATACCGGGGAGCTGTTTTTT
V gene: TRBV4-1
clone size: NA
D gene: TRBD2
J gene: TRBJ2-2

CDR3 protein: CASSVIQGAGNTIYF
CDR3 DNA: TGTGCCAGTAGTGTTATACAGGGGGCCGGAAACACCATATATTTT
V gene: TRBV19
clone size: NA
D gene: TRBD1
J gene: TRBJ1-3

CDR3 protein: CASGLSSNTEAFF
CDR3 DNA: TGTGCTAGTGGTTTATCCAGTAACACTGAAGCTTTCTTT
V gene: TRBV12-5
clone size: NA
D gene: NA
J gene: TRBJ1-1

CDR3 protein: CASSRDRASGNTIYF
CDR3 DNA: TGTGCCAGCAGCCGGGACAGGGCCTCTGGAAACACCATATATTTT
V gene: TRBV3-1/TRBV3-2
clone size: NA
D gene: TRBD1
J gene: TRBJ1-3

CDR3 protein: CASSYSGRADEQYF
CDR3 DNA: TGTGCCAGCAGTTATAGCGGGAGGGCGGACGAGCAGTACTTC
V gene: TRBV28
clone size: NA
D gene: TRBD2
J gene: TRBJ2-7

CDR3 protein: CAISESLDRVAEKLFF
CDR3 DNA: TGTGCCATCAGTGAGTCCCTGGACAGGGTCGCTGAAAAACTGTTTTTT
V gene: TRBV10-3
clone size: NA
D gene: TRBD1
J gene: TRBJ1-4

CDR3 protein: CASSLNRDMNEKLFF
CDR3 DNA: TGTGCCAGCAGCCTAAACCGGGACATGAATGAAAAACTGTTTTTT
V gene: TRBV4-2
clone size: NA
D gene: NA
J gene: TRBJ1-4

CDR3 protein: CASSSSGGTLYEQFF
CDR3 DNA: TGTGCCAGCAGCTCTAGCGGGGGGACCCTTTATGAGCAGTTCTTC
V gene: TRBV7-3
clone size: NA
D gene: TRBD2
J gene: TRBJ2-1

CDR3 protein: CASSPKTGNTEAFF
CDR3 DNA: TGTGCCAGCTCACCAAAGACAGGGAACACTGAAGCTTTCTTT
V gene: TRBV18
clone size: NA
D gene: NA
J gene: TRBJ1-1

CDR3 protein: CSVGQGHGELFF
CDR3 DNA: TGCAGCGTCGGACAGGGCCACGGGGAGCTGTTTTTT
V gene: TRBV29-1
clone size: NA
D gene: TRBD1
J gene: TRBJ2-2

CDR3 protein: CAWSVENRDRVNTEAFF
CDR3 DNA: TGTGCCTGGAGCGTAGAAAACCGGGACAGAGTGAACACTGAAGCTTTCTTT
V gene: TRBV30
clone size: NA
D gene: TRBD1
J gene: TRBJ1-1

CDR3 protein: CASSPFQGRGNEQFF
CDR3 DNA: TGTGCCAGCTCACCATTTCAGGGAAGGGGCAATGAGCAGTTCTTC
V gene: TRBV18
clone size: NA
D gene: NA
J gene: TRBJ2-1

CDR3 protein: CASSAGTREGDEQFF
CDR3 DNA: TGCGCCAGCAGCGCCGGGACCCGGGAGGGGGATGAGCAGTTCTTC
V gene: TRBV5-1
clone size: NA
D gene: TRBD2
J gene: TRBJ2-1

CDR3 protein: CAWSVRIWTRGWDEQYF
CDR3 DNA: TGTGCCTGGAGTGTACGGATTTGGACTAGGGGTTGGGACGAGCAGTACTTC
V gene: TRBV30
clone size: NA
D gene: TRBD2
J gene: TRBJ2-7

CDR3 protein: CASTHGIGDTSTDTQYF
CDR3 DNA: TGCGCCAGTACCCATGGAATCGGGGACACTAGCACAGATACGCAGTATTTT
V gene: TRBV5-1
clone size: NA
D gene: NA
J gene: TRBJ2-3

CDR3 protein: CASSSVRDTQETQYF
CDR3 DNA: TGTGCCAGCAGCTCAGTCCGGGACACCCAAGAGACCCAGTACTTC
V gene: TRBV28
clone size: NA
D gene: NA
J gene: TRBJ2-5

CDR3 protein: CASSLPAGGNTDTQYF
CDR3 DNA: TGTGCCAGCAGCTTACCAGCGGGAGGCAACACAGATACGCAGTATTTT
V gene: TRBV7-9
clone size: NA
D gene: TRBD2
J gene: TRBJ2-3

CDR3 protein: CASSIVGSLTYEQYF
CDR3 DNA: TGTGCCAGTAGTATAGTGGGCAGTCTTACCTACGAGCAGTACTTC
V gene: TRBV19
clone size: NA
D gene: NA
J gene: TRBJ2-7

CDR3 protein: CASSGNSNQPQHF
CDR3 DNA: TGTGCCAGCAGCGGGAATAGCAATCAGCCCCAGCATTTT
V gene: TRBV2
clone size: NA
D gene: NA
J gene: TRBJ1-5

CDR3 protein: CASRPGTSGREQYF
CDR3 DNA: TGTGCCAGCAGACCCGGGACTAGCGGGAGAGAGCAGTACTTC
V gene: TRBV7-3
clone size: NA
D gene: TRBD2
J gene: TRBJ2-7

CDR3 protein: CASSPTGGGEEKLFF
CDR3 DNA: TGTGCCAGCAGTCCTACAGGGGGCGGCGAAGAAAAACTGTTTTTT
V gene: TRBV28
clone size: NA
D gene: TRBD1
J gene: TRBJ1-4

CDR3 protein: CASREQGSNQPQHF
CDR3 DNA: TGTGCCAGCAGAGAGCAGGGCTCCAATCAGCCCCAGCATTTT
V gene: TRBV7-9
clone size: NA
D gene: NA
J gene: TRBJ1-5

CDR3 protein: CASSPDRGHYSNQPQHF
CDR3 DNA: TGTGCCAGCAGCCCGGACAGGGGGCACTATAGCAATCAGCCCCAGCATTTT
V gene: TRBV27
clone size: NA
D gene: TRBD1
J gene: TRBJ1-5

CDR3 protein: CASSLTSGTYNEQFF
CDR3 DNA: TGTGCCAGCAGCTTGACTAGCGGGACTTACAATGAGCAGTTCTTC
V gene: TRBV5-4
clone size: few
D gene: TRBD2
J gene: TRBJ2-1

CDR3 protein: CASSEMDRGAEAFF
CDR3 DNA: TGTGCCAGCAGTGAAATGGACAGGGGGGCTGAAGCTTTCTTT
V gene: TRBV6-1
clone size: NA
D gene: TRBD1
J gene: TRBJ1-1

CDR3 protein: CASSLVIAGGPYEQFF
CDR3 DNA: TGTGCCAGCAGCTTAGTGATAGCGGGAGGGCCCTATGAGCAGTTCTTC
V gene: TRBV7-9
clone size: NA
D gene: TRBD2
J gene: TRBJ2-1

CDR3 protein: CASSMLLAGIGNTIYF
CDR3 DNA: TGTGCCAGTAGTATGCTTCTCGCGGGGATCGGAAACACCATATATTTT
V gene: TRBV19
clone size: NA
D gene: NA
J gene: TRBJ1-3

CDR3 protein: CASRIGGAGDTQYF
CDR3 DNA: TGCGCCAGCAGGATCGGGGGGGCCGGAGATACGCAGTATTTT
V gene: TRBV5-1
clone size: NA
D gene: TRBD2
J gene: TRBJ2-3

CDR3 protein: CASSPGTSGEFSGELFF
CDR3 DNA: TGTGCCAGCAGCCCAGGGACTAGCGGCGAGTTCTCCGGGGAGCTGTTTTTT
V gene: TRBV5-4
clone size: NA
D gene: TRBD2
J gene: TRBJ2-2

CDR3 protein: CASSVGGTSGSEQYF
CDR3 DNA: TGTGCCAGCAGCGTAGGAGGGACTAGTGGGTCCGAGCAGTACTTC
V gene: TRBV9
clone size: NA
D gene: TRBD2
J gene: TRBJ2-7

CDR3 protein: CSVAGLESSYEQYF
CDR3 DNA: TGCAGCGTTGCTGGGCTCGAAAGCTCCTACGAGCAGTACTTC
V gene: TRBV29-1
clone size: NA
D gene: NA
J gene: TRBJ2-7

CDR3 protein: CASSQVGGGVDTQYF
CDR3 DNA: TGCGCCAGCAGCCAAGTGGGGGGGGGAGTGGATACGCAGTATTTT
V gene: TRBV4-3
clone size: NA
D gene: TRBD2
J gene: TRBJ2-3

CDR3 protein: CASSLGLAGGYEQFF
CDR3 DNA: TGTGCCAGCAGCTTAGGACTAGCGGGAGGATATGAGCAGTTCTTC
V gene: TRBV7-6
clone size: NA
D gene: TRBD2
J gene: TRBJ2-1

CDR3 protein: CASSRIAGGTYEQYF
CDR3 DNA: TGTGCCAGCAGCCGAATAGCGGGAGGAACCTACGAGCAGTACTTC
V gene: TRBV27
clone size: NA
D gene: TRBD2
J gene: TRBJ2-7

CDR3 protein: CASSPGQGADTQYF
CDR3 DNA: TGCGCCAGCAGCCCGGGACAGGGGGCAGATACGCAGTATTTT
V gene: TRBV5-1
clone size: NA
D gene: TRBD1
J gene: TRBJ2-3

CDR3 protein: CASSQELRDYYEQYF
CDR3 DNA: TGCGCCAGCAGCCAAGAGTTGCGGGATTACTACGAGCAGTACTTC
V gene: TRBV4-1
clone size: NA
D gene: NA
J gene: TRBJ2-7

CDR3 protein: CASSGAPETQYF
CDR3 DNA: TGTGCCAGCAGCGGAGCCCCCGAGACCCAGTACTTC
V gene: TRBV3-1/TRBV3-2
clone size: NA
D gene: NA
J gene: TRBJ2-5

CDR3 protein: CASRTQGGEKLFF
CDR3 DNA: TGTGCCAGCAGAACACAGGGGGGTGAAAAACTGTTTTTT
V gene: TRBV6-5
clone size: NA
D gene: TRBD1
J gene: TRBJ1-4

CDR3 protein: CASSRPGQENEKLFF
CDR3 DNA: TGTGCCAGCTCACGGCCGGGACAGGAGAATGAAAAACTGTTTTTT
V gene: TRBV18
clone size: NA
D gene: TRBD1
J gene: TRBJ1-4

CDR3 protein: CASTAGQHEQFF
CDR3 DNA: TGTGCCAGCACCGCGGGCCAGCATGAGCAGTTCTTC
V gene: TRBV12-3/TRBV12-4
clone size: NA
D gene: NA
J gene: TRBJ2-1

CDR3 protein: CASTGGYYEQYF
CDR3 DNA: TGTGCCAGCACGGGGGGCTACTACGAGCAGTACTTC
V gene: TRBV28
clone size: NA
D gene: NA
J gene: TRBJ2-7

CDR3 protein: CASSQVSSRDTEAFF
CDR3 DNA: TGCGCCAGCAGCCAAGTCAGCTCGAGGGACACTGAAGCTTTCTTT
V gene: TRBV4-1
clone size: once
D gene: NA
J gene: TRBJ1-1

CDR3 protein: CAWSVLGDTQYF
CDR3 DNA: TGTGCCTGGAGTGTACTAGGAGATACGCAGTATTTT
V gene: TRBV30
clone size: NA
D gene: NA
J gene: TRBJ2-3

CDR3 protein: CASSDSGQNTGELFF
CDR3 DNA: TGTGCCAGCAGTGACTCGGGACAAAACACCGGGGAGCTGTTTTTT
V gene: TRBV6-4
clone size: many
D gene: NA
J gene: TRBJ2-2

CDR3 protein: CASSMFVVGRDTEAFF
CDR3 DNA: TGTGCCAGTAGTATGTTTGTCGTAGGTCGGGACACTGAAGCTTTCTTT
V gene: TRBV19
clone size: NA
D gene: NA
J gene: TRBJ1-1

CDR3 protein: CSAATGRNTEAFF
CDR3 DNA: TGCAGCGCCGCGACAGGACGAAACACTGAAGCTTTCTTT
V gene: TRBV29-1
clone size: NA
D gene: NA
J gene: TRBJ1-1

CDR3 protein: CASSLQLSSYNEQFF
CDR3 DNA: TGTGCCAGCAGTTTACAATTGAGCTCCTACAATGAGCAGTTCTTC
V gene: TRBV27
clone size: NA
D gene: NA
J gene: TRBJ2-1

CDR3 protein: CASSNKAGEGDTQYF
CDR3 DNA: TGTGCCAGCAGCAATAAAGCGGGAGAGGGAGATACGCAGTATTTT
V gene: TRBV7-3
clone size: NA
D gene: TRBD2
J gene: TRBJ2-3

CDR3 protein: CASSPAGGVENIQYF
CDR3 DNA: TGTGCCAGCAGCCCGGCAGGGGGCGTCGAAAACATTCAGTACTTC
V gene: TRBV7-3
clone size: NA
D gene: TRBD1
J gene: TRBJ2-4

CDR3 protein: CASSGRVGNSPLHF
CDR3 DNA: TGTGCCAGCAGCGGCAGGGTTGGAAATTCACCCCTCCACTTT
V gene: TRBV14
clone size: NA
D gene: NA
J gene: TRBJ1-6

CDR3 protein: CASSTSRGLIGNTIYF
CDR3 DNA: TGTGCCAGCAGCACGAGCAGGGGGCTGATTGGAAACACCATATATTTT
V gene: TRBV3-1/TRBV3-2
clone size: NA
D gene: TRBD1
J gene: TRBJ1-3

CDR3 protein: CASSYIEGNEQFF
CDR3 DNA: TGTGCCAGCAGTTATATCGAGGGTAATGAGCAGTTCTTC
V gene: TRBV2
clone size: NA
D gene: NA
J gene: TRBJ2-1

CDR3 protein: CASTKREVYNEQFF
CDR3 DNA: TGTGCCAGCACTAAGCGGGAAGTATACAATGAGCAGTTCTTC
V gene: TRBV25-1
clone size: once
D gene: TRBD2
J gene: TRBJ2-1

CDR3 protein: CASSSLGQGWTGELFF
CDR3 DNA: TGTGCCAGCAGTTCACTCGGACAGGGTTGGACCGGGGAGCTGTTTTTT
V gene: TRBV27
clone size: NA
D gene: TRBD1
J gene: TRBJ2-2